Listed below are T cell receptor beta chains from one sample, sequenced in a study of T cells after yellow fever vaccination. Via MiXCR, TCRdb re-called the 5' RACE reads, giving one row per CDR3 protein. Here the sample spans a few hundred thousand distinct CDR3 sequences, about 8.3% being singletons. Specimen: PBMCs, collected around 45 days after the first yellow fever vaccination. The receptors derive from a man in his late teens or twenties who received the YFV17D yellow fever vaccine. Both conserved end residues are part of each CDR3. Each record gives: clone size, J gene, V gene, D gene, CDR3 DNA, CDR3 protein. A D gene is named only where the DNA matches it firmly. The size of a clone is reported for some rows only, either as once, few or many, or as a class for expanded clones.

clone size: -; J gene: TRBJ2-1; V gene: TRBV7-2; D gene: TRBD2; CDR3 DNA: TGTGCCAGCAGCTTAGAGCAGCGGGGGGGTTCTGAGCAGTTCTTC; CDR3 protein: CASSLEQRGGSEQFF
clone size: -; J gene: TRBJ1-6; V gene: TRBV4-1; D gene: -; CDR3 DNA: TGCGCCAGCAGCCAAGAAGACCAGGGGTGGAATTCACCCCTCCACTTT; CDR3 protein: CASSQEDQGWNSPLHF
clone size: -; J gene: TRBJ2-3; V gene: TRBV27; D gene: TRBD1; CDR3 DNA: TGTGCCAGCAGTGTAGGGCGACAGGGGCTCCTTATTAGCACAGATACGCAGTATTTT; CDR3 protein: CASSVGRQGLLISTDTQYF
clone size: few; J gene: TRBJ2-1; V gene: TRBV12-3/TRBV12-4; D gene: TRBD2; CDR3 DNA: TGTGCCAGCCGGTCTAGCGGGGGGGAGAATGAGCAGTTCTTC; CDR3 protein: CASRSSGGENEQFF
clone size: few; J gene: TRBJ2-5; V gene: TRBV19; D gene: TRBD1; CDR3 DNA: TGTGCCAGTAGCCGGGACAGGGGTTGGCAAGAGACCCAGTACTTC; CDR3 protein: CASSRDRGWQETQYF
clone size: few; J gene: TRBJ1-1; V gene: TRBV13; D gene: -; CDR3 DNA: TGTGCCAGCAGCCAAGGCCAGGGCGAGTACACTGAAGCTTTCTTT; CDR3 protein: CASSQGQGEYTEAFF
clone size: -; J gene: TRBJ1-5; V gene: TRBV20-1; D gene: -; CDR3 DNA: TGCAGTGCCTCTATTGGTGGGCAGCCCCAGCATTTT; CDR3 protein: CSASIGGQPQHF
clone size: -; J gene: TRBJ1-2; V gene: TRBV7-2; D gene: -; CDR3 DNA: TGTGCCAGCAGCTCAATGGCGGGGGGGCTCGGTGGAACCTTC; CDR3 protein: CASSSMAGGLGGTF
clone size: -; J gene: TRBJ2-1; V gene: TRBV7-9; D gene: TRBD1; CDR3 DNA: TGTGCCAGCAGCCCAAGGGGGCCTGCTGAGCAGTTCTTC; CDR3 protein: CASSPRGPAEQFF
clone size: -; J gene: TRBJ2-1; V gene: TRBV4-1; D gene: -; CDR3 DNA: TGCGCCAGCAGCCGCATAAATGAGGGCGATGAGCAGTTCTTC; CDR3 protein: CASSRINEGDEQFF
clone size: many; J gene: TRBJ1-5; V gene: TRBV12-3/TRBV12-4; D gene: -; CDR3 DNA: TGTGCCAGCAGTTCTATAGAGGTATCAGGGGATTATATTCAGCCCCAGCATTTT; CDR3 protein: CASSSIEVSGDYIQPQHF
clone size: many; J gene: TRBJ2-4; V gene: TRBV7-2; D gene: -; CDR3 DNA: TGTGCCAGCAGCCTTGATATTGGGAACATTCAGTACTTC; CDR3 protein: CASSLDIGNIQYF
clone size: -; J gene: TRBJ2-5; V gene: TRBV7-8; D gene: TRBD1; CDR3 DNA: TGTGCCAGCAGCTCCTCGTCAATAGGGGGGACAGGGGATATGGAGACCCAGTACTTC; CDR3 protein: CASSSSSIGGTGDMETQYF
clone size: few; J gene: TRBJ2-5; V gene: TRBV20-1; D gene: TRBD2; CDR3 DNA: TGCAGTGCTCCGCCCCGCGGGGGGACACAAGAGACCCAGTACTTC; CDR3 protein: CSAPPRGGTQETQYF
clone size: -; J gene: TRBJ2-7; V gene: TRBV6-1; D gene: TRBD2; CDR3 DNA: TGTGCCAGCACGGCTCGGGGGGTTGTCTACGAGCAGTACTTC; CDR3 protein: CASTARGVVYEQYF
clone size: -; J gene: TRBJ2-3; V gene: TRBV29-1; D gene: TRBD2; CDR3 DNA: TGCAGACCCCCTCTAGCGGTATTCACAGATACGCAGTATTTT; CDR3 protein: CRPPLAVFTDTQYF
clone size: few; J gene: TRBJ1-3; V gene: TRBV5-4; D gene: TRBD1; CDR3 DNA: TGTGCCAGCAGCTCCGGGACAGGGTTTGGAAACACCATATATTTT; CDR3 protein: CASSSGTGFGNTIYF
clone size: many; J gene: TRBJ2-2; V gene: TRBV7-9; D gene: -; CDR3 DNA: TGTGCCAGCAGCCCAGGAGCATTGCACACCGGGGAGCTGTTTTTT; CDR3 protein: CASSPGALHTGELFF
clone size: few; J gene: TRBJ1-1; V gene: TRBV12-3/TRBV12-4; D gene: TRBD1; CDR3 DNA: TGTGCCAGCAGTCCTTCGACAGGGGTGGGTACTGAAGCTTTCTTT; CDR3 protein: CASSPSTGVGTEAFF
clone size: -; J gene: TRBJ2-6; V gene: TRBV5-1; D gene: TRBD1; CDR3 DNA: TGCGCCAGCAGAACCGGGACAGCTCCCTCTGGGGCCAACGTCCTGACTTTC; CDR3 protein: CASRTGTAPSGANVLTF
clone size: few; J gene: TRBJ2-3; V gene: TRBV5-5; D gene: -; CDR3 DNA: TGTGCCAGCAGCTCTTCATTGCGGCGCACAGATACGCAGTATTTT; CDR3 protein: CASSSSLRRTDTQYF
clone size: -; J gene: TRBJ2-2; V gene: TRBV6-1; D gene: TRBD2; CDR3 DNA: TGTGCCAGCAGAGAACAGAAGCGGGGGGGCCTCGGGGAGCTGTTTTTT; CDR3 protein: CASREQKRGGLGELFF
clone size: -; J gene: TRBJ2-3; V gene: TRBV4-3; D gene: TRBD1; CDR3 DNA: TGCGCCAGCAGCCAAGAGTATCTAGGGACAGGTAGCCCAGATACGCAGTATTTT; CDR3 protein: CASSQEYLGTGSPDTQYF
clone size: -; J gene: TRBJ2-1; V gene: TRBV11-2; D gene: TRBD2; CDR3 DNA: TGTGCCAGCAGCTTAGGGTCTAGCGGGGGTGTTAATGAGCAGTTCTTC; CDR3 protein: CASSLGSSGGVNEQFF
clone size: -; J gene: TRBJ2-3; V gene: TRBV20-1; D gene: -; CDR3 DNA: TGCAGTGCCAGCGTCACGGATACGCAGTATTTT; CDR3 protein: CSASVTDTQYF
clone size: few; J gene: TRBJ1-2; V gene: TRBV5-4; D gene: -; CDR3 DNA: TGTGCCAGCAGCCCGGTGGCTAACTATGGCTACACCTTC; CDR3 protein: CASSPVANYGYTF
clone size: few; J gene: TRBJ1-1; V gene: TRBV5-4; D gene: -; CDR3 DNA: TGTGCCAGCAGCTCAAGCTCGGACCTCTCCGAAGCTTTCTTT; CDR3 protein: CASSSSSDLSEAFF
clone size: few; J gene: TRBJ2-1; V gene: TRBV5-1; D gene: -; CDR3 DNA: TGCGCCAGCAGCTTGCGAAAGACGAGTTACAATGAGCAGTTCTTC; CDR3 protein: CASSLRKTSYNEQFF
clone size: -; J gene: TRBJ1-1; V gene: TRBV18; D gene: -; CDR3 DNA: TGTGCCAGCTCCTATTCTCGGGGGAACACTGAAGCTTTCTTT; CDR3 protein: CASSYSRGNTEAFF
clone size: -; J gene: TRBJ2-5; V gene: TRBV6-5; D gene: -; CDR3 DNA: TGTGCCAGCAGTTACTCGAGGGCAGAGAAAGAGACCCAGTACTTC; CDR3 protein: CASSYSRAEKETQYF
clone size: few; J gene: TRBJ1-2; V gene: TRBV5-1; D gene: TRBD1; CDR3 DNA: TGCGCCAGCAGCCTTCGGACAGGGAAGGGAGACTATGGCTACACCTTC; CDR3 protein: CASSLRTGKGDYGYTF
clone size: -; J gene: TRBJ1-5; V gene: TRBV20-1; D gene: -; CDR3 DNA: TGCAGTGCTACGATCCGGGGCCAGCTTAATCAGCCCCAGCATTTT; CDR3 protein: CSATIRGQLNQPQHF